These 7 T cell receptor beta chains originate from one sample sequenced in a study of cytomegalovirus exposure and HLA in healthy donors. In the PCR, 60 Vbeta and 13 Jbeta primers were used. Assay: immunoSEQ multiplex PCR; the TCRdb copy retains only in-frame clones and omits some. Of some 120,000 clones listed, over 65% are singletons. Sequences were obtained from PBMCs. The origin of the receptors is a man between 25 and 39 years old in good health and CMV-seronegative.

The chain has TRBV7-9 and TRBJ2-3; no definite D call. From germline, CDR1 is SEHNR and CDR2 FQNEAQ (reference sequence). CDR3 length: 14 amino acids. Trimming took 6 bases from V and 5 from J, leaving 15 bases between them. The CDR3 bases are TGTGCCAGCAGTCTAACTAAGCGTGAAGATACGCAGTATTTT. Translated, it gives CASSLTKREDTQYF. The variable domain in full, with the rest retrieved from reference TRBV7-9 and TRBJ2-3, is DTGVSQNPRHKITKRGQNVTFRCDPISEHNRLYWYRQTLGQGPEFLTYFQNEAQLEKSRLLSDRFSAERPKGSFSTLEIQRTEQGDSAMYLCASSLTKREDTQYFGPGTRLTVL.

This chain joins TRBV6-4 and TRBJ1-6; possibly TRBD1 for D (5 bases). Germline V lookup: CDR1 MRHNA, CDR2 SNTAGT. The V gene lost 3 bases and the J gene lost 10 bases, with 16 bases spanning the gap. The CDR3 has 15 residues. Written as DNA, the CDR3 is TGTGCCAGCAGTGATGCCGGGACTGGCCGGTCACCCCTCCACTTT. It translates to CASSDAGTGRSPLHF.

The chain has TRBV5-1 and TRBJ2-5, with D unresolved. From germline, CDR1 is SGHRS and CDR2 YFSETQ. The V gene lost 5 bases and the J gene lost 0 bases, with 11 bases spanning the gap. The CDR3 consists of 14 residues. The CDR3 loop is CASRYSPYQETQYF. The CDR3 DNA reads as TGCGCCAGCAGGTACAGTCCTTACCAAGAGACCCAGTACTTC. Together with reference TRBV5-1 and TRBJ2-5, the CDR3 gives the full variable domain: KAGVTQTPRYLIKTRGQQVTLSCSPISGHRSVSWYQQTPGQGLQFLFEYFSETQRNKGNFPGRFSGRQFSNSRSEMNVSTLELGDSALYLCASRYSPYQETQYFGPGTRLLVL.

This clone was found once. This chain connects TRBV5-6 to TRBJ2-1, with 11 bases matching TRBD2. The junction had 4 bases not matched to a gene; V was cut back by 5 bases and J by 6 bases. Germline values: CDR1 SGHDT, CDR2 YYEEEE. The CDR3 is 14 amino acids. CDR3 coding DNA: TGTGCCAGCAGGTTTAGCGGGGGGGCCAATGAGCAGTTCTTC. This translates into CASRFSGGANEQFF.

V is TRBV7-7 and J is TRBJ2-1; 16 bases match TRBD2. V trimming: 4 bases; J trimming: 10 bases; junction bases outside the gene matches: 7. The germline CDR1 and CDR2 sequences are SSHAT and FNYEAQ (reference sequence). The CDR3 has 16 residues. CDR3 sequence: CASSYKGLAGGGEQFF. CDR3 nucleotides: TGTGCCAGCAGCTATAAGGGACTAGCGGGAGGGGGGGAGCAGTTCTTC.

This sequence joins TRBV30 and TRBJ2-5; TRBD1 matches 12 bases. With V trimmed by 1 base and J by 4 bases, 1 base remained unmatched. The CDR3 has 14 residues. Germline-derived CDR1 and CDR2 are GTSNPN and SVGIG (reference sequence). Here the CDR3 reads CAWSGDRGRETQYF. CDR3 DNA sequence: TGTGCCTGGAGTGGGGACAGGGGGCGAGAGACCCAGTACTTC.

The DNA for the CDR3 is TGCGCCAGCTTGGACTATAACGAGCAGTACTTC. Its translation: CASLDYNEQYF. This rearrangement joins TRBV5-1 to TRBJ2-7; TRBD2 might be the D (6 bases). This CDR3 has 11 residues. V lost 7 bases and J 5 bases, leaving 10 bases between the germline ends. CDR1 SGHRS and CDR2 YFSETQ come from the germline V gene.